The sequence of this T cell receptor (beta chain) was determined in a study of blood T cell repertoires in COVID-19 (dated by TCRdb to 2019 to 2021). For the study in its entirety: Samples covering the acute and convalescent phases of COVID-19 were provided by collaborators in the United States, Italy and Spain. The samples were drawn from the first 160 participants of the ongoing ImmuneRACE study and from roughly 1,300 subjects provided by 6 global collaborators. The repertoires were made available in a free public database intended to serve as a resource for research on the immune response to SARS-CoV-2. The material from the prospective study consisted of cDNA or gDNA derived from T cells, B-cell-depleted T cells, or PBMCs. Where available, HLA class I and class II types were taken from metadata supplied by the sample provider and were not determined by assay-based typing. The dataset comprised deeply sampled blood TCRbeta repertoires from subjects exposed to, actively infected with, or recovered from COVID-19. Nearly every sample came with metadata listing a de-identified subject ID, COVID-19 status, age in years and sex.

Of note for this clone: Its antigen is unknown. The sample holds no much larger clone one base away, and base qualities are not on file.

TCRbeta CDR3 regions were amplified from genomic DNA using the immunoSEQ Assay, a bias-controlled multiplex PCR. Processing in the source paper ran as follows. The number of nucleated cells in each sample was estimated by amplification of reference gene primers within the assay. Sequence reads were collapsed and filtered to measure the absolute abundance of every unique TCRbeta CDR3 rearrangement. For each sample, productive Simpson clonality was calculated by taking the square root of Simpson's diversity index across productive rearrangements. Not all clones reach the TCRdb copy of this immuneACCESS table, which keeps in-frame sequences only. Checked studies attribute under half of the gap to unresolved V genes and leave the rest unexplained. The DNA gave D and trimming, while V, J and clone size come from that table. This sample comprises roughly 350,000 clones, about 90% of them detected only once. The ten most abundant clones make up about 3.5% of the sample.

What the authors observed across the whole study: The amount of clinical and demographic metadata varied by source and participant and was provided uncurated.

Another Seattle source contributed samples from volunteer blood donors who had recovered from COVID-19. Each collaborating institution followed its own protocols to collect whole blood in K2EDTA tubes. For TCRbeta analysis, collaborator samples were shipped as frozen whole blood, as isolated PBMCs, or as DNA extracted from either sample type. Via the germline V gene, CDR1 is SNHLY and CDR2 FYNNEI. The V end loses 2 bases and the J end loses 3 bases, and a stretch of 11 bases separates them. Its CDR3 holds 15 amino acids, cysteine through phenylalanine. Only the CDR3 DNA stays, 45 bases, in frame from base 1.

The source is a woman in her late teens or twenties who had recovered from COVID-19. The receptor chain draws on TRBV2 and TRBJ1-5, with no confident D gene call. The sequenced material came from peripheral blood. At the DNA level, the sequence is TGTGCCAGCAGTGAATTCTCAGCGCCCAATCAGCCCCAGCATTTT. Translated, it reads CASSEFSAPNQPQHF.